This passage covers 24 T cell receptor beta chains from one sample sequenced in a study of OX40 agonist ivuxolimab in advanced cancers. Assay: immunoSEQ multiplex PCR; the TCRdb copy retains only in-frame clones and omits some. The profile covers fewer than 85,000 clones, with around 90% appearing a single time and around 0.35% taken by the ten largest. Source: CD4+ or CD8+ T cells sorted from blood, taken in a trial of the OX40 agonist ivuxolimab. These receptors were obtained from an adult with an advanced solid tumor such as melanoma, head and neck, liver or kidney cancer.

This chain joins TRBV18 and TRBJ2-1; TRBD2 agrees at 10 bases. The CDR3 is 16 residues long. The trim removed 5 bases at V and 0 bases at J, leaving 4 bases unmatched. The germline V gene has CDR1 KGHSH and CDR2 LQKENI. Written as DNA, the CDR3 is TGTGCCAGCTCAACTAGCGGGGCCAGCTCCTACAATGAGCAGTTCTTC. Its protein product is CASSTSGASSYNEQFF.

DNA of the CDR3: TGCGCCAGCAGCCAAGAGATCGCGGATGAGCAGTTCTTC. Its protein product is CASSQEIADEQFF. The chain carries TRBV4-3 and TRBJ2-1; D unresolved. The CDR3 sequence is 13 residues long. V was pared by 0 bases and J by 8 bases, with 8 bases between. Looked up from germline, CDR1 is LGHNA and CDR2 is YSLEER.

The chain's CDR3 is CASSPGAGDSETQYF. The DNA of the CDR3 is TGTGCCAGTAGTCCAGGGGCAGGGGATAGTGAGACCCAGTACTTC. The rearrangement uses TRBV19 and TRBJ2-5, with a tentative D call TRBD1 (6 bases). V lost 5 bases, J lost 5 bases, and 18 bases lay in between. Germline values: CDR1 LNHDA, CDR2 SQIVND (reference sequence). CDR3 length equals 15 residues.

This chain uses TRBV5-1 with TRBJ2-1, with 7 nucleotides matching TRBD2. V lost 2 bases to trimming and J lost 2 bases; unmatched junction nucleotides: 4. CDR3 length: 15 residues. CDR1 and CDR2 from the germline V gene are SGHRS and YFSETQ. CDR3 loop: CASSLTGGPYNEQFF. The CDR3 DNA reads as TGCGCCAGCAGCTTAACGGGGGGACCCTACAATGAGCAGTTCTTC.

This clone was seen only a few times. The chain employs TRBV5-1 and TRBJ2-2; D call uncertain. V lost 4 bases to trimming and J lost 0 bases, with 7 bases between them. This CDR3 region has 14 residues. Germline V CDR1 and CDR2: SGHRS, YFSETQ. The CDR3 nucleotides are TGCGCCAGCAGCACTGAGGCGAACACCGGGGAGCTGTTTTTT. Its translation: CASSTEANTGELFF.

This chain connects TRBV28 to TRBJ2-5; 10 bases are shared with TRBD2. Germline V gene lookup returns CDR1 MDHEN and CDR2 SYDVKM. This CDR3 has 14 residues. The V and J ends lost 11 bases and 2 bases, in that order; junction bases with no gene match: 8. The CDR3 DNA sequence: TGTGCCCGCCGAGCGGGGGGGTTACAAGAGACCCAGTACTTC. Its protein product is CARRAGGLQETQYF.

This sequence joins TRBV10-3 and TRBJ1-1; D might be TRBD1 (5 bases). Trimming cost V 8 bases and J 4 bases, with 14 bases left between them. CDR3 size: 13 residues. The germline V gene has CDR1 ENHRY and CDR2 SYGVKD. The CDR3 is CAIGVARATEAFF. For the CDR3, the DNA is TGTGCCATCGGAGTTGCCAGGGCCACTGAAGCTTTCTTT.

The gene calls are TRBV30 and TRBJ1-2; D remains unclear. The length of the CDR3 is 13 residues. Trimming removed 0 bases at V and 13 bases at J, with 18 bases between. CDR1 GTSNPN and CDR2 SVGIG come from the germline V gene (reference sequence). CDR3 protein: CAWSVLGAAAGTF. The CDR3 DNA reads as TGTGCCTGGAGTGTACTTGGCGCGGCTGCCGGCACCTTC.

The chain combines TRBV5-4 with TRBJ2-7; 7 positions match TRBD1. Germline CDR1 reads SGHNT; CDR2 reads YYREEE (reference sequence). The length of the CDR3 is 13 residues. V gave up 5 bases and J gave up 7 bases; unmatched junction bases: 9. The CDR3, as DNA: TGTGCCAGCAGTTCGGACAGGAACGGTGAGCAGTACTTC. It yields the protein CASSSDRNGEQYF.

V is TRBV30 and J is TRBJ2-1; 10 bases map to TRBD2. The V gene end was trimmed by 3 bases and the J gene end by 4 bases; junction bases not matched to a gene: 9. The V gene's germline CDR1 is GTSNPN and CDR2 SVGIG (reference sequence). The CDR3 has 16 amino acids. In DNA form, the CDR3 reads TGTGCCTGGAGAAAGGCTAGCGGGGGACCATACAATGAGCAGTTCTTC. Its protein is CAWRKASGGPYNEQFF.

The V gene is TRBV2, the J gene TRBJ2-5, with 9 bases that match TRBD2. The CDR3 loop spans 14 amino acids. Per the germline V gene, CDR1 is SNHLY and CDR2 is FYNNEI. After removal of 6 bases from V and 4 bases from J, the junction contained 6 bases not matched to a gene. The CDR3 region is CASRFAGGGETQYF. The CDR3 coding sequence is TGTGCCAGCAGGTTCGCGGGGGGGGGAGAGACCCAGTACTTC.

The genes are TRBV10-3 and TRBJ2-2; no clear D gene. The CDR3 spans 14 residues. The germline V and J ends were trimmed by 0 bases and 5 bases, with 7 bases remaining between them. Germline CDR1 is ENHRY and CDR2 is SYGVKD. The CDR3, as DNA: TGTGCCATCAGTGAGTCAGGGCAGACCGGGGAGCTGTTTTTT. This translates into CAISESGQTGELFF.

This CDR3 is CASSFQGLTEAFF. CDR3 nucleotide sequence: TGTGCCAGCAGCTTCCAGGGCCTCACTGAAGCTTTCTTT. The chain carries TRBV7-6 and TRBJ1-1, with D possibly matching TRBD1 (5 bases). Germline-derived CDR1 and CDR2 are SGHVS and FNYEAQ. V lost 3 bases and J 4 bases, leaving 9 bases between the germline ends. This CDR3 has 13 amino acids.

The sample holds one count of this clone. The V call is TRBV6-1, the J call TRBJ2-6; D ambiguous. Trimming took 10 bases from V and 2 from J, leaving 6 bases between them. CDR3 size: 12 residues. Looked up from germline, CDR1 is MNHNS and CDR2 is SASEGT. In nucleotides, the CDR3 is TGTGCCACCCGGGCTGGGGCCAACGTCCTGACTTTC. This codes for CATRAGANVLTF.

The chain employs TRBV27 and TRBJ1-2, with a weak D call TRBD1 (5 bases). The CDR3 sequence is 15 residues long. V was trimmed by 2 bases and J by 8 bases, leaving 18 bases between them. Germline V CDR1 and CDR2: MNHEY, SMNVEV (reference sequence). DNA of the CDR3: TGTGCCAGCAGTTTAATGCCTCAGGGACCAGCGGGCTACACCTTC. This codes for CASSLMPQGPAGYTF.

This chain connects TRBV30 to TRBJ2-7; 7 nucleotides align to TRBD2. The germline gives CDR1 GTSNPN, CDR2 SVGIG (reference sequence). CDR3 length equals 12 residues. With V trimmed by 8 bases and J by 1 base, 5 bases remained unmatched. CDR3 residues: CAGERGSYEQYF. CDR3 in DNA: TGTGCCGGTGAGCGGGGTTCCTACGAGCAGTACTTC.

Of note for this clone: Its ends do not fully match the called genes, so a read error is possible. This sample also contains other DNA sequences that code for the same CDR3. The chain joins TRBV4-3 to TRBJ2-6; TRBD1 or TRBD2 may be the D gene (6 bases each). The CDR3 is 18 amino acids. Germline assignment: CDR1 LGHNA and CDR2 YSLEER. The CDR3 DNA reads TGCGCCAGCAGCCAAGAAGGGCCCGGGGGCGCTGGGGCCAACGTCCTGACTTTT. Its protein product is CASSQEGPGGAGANVLTF.

The rearrangement links TRBV6-1 to TRBJ2-7; 9 bases are a match to TRBD1. Trimming cost V 7 bases and J 1 base; bases outside gene matches: 2. CDR1 and CDR2 from the germline V gene are MNHNS and SASEGT. CDR3 length: 13 amino acids. The CDR3: CASMTGGSYEQYF. The CDR3 DNA reads TGTGCCAGCATGACAGGGGGGTCCTACGAGCAGTACTTC.

V usage is TRBV7-2 and J usage is TRBJ1-2; unclear D gene. Trimming removed 0 bases from V and 6 bases from J, with 14 bases in between. CDR3 length: 15 residues. CDR1 and CDR2 from the germline V gene are SGHTA and FQGNSA. Written as DNA, the CDR3 is TGTGCCAGCAGCTTAGCACGCACAGAGTGGGATGGCTACACCTTC. It specifies CASSLARTEWDGYTF.

CDR3 coding DNA: TGTGCCAGCAGCTTAGGAGTCTCTGGAAACACCATATATTTT. It yields the protein CASSLGVSGNTIYF. This sequence joins TRBV7-2 and TRBJ1-3; no clear D gene. V dropped 1 base and J dropped 0 bases, with 4 bases sitting between them. The germline CDR1 and CDR2 sequences are SGHTA and FQGNSA. CDR3 length: 14 residues.

The chain carries TRBV6-1 and TRBJ2-3; D is ambiguous. Germline values: CDR1 MNHNS, CDR2 SASEGT. Trimming cost V 4 bases and J 1 base, with 9 bases left between them. This CDR3 comprises 14 residues. DNA of the CDR3: TGTGCCAGCAGTGTGGAACGGGGCACAGATACGCAGTATTTT. Its protein product is CASSVERGTDTQYF.

Remarks on this clone: One junction end disagrees with the germline gene, perhaps due to a read error. The rearrangement joins TRBV15 to TRBJ1-2; D not certain. Germline CDR1 reads LNHNV; CDR2 reads YYDKDF (reference sequence). There are 11 residues in the CDR3. CDR3 region: CATSRDRKAGF. Here the CDR3 DNA reads TGTGCCACCAGCAGAGATAGGAAGGCGGGATTC.

V usage is TRBV5-1 and J usage is TRBJ1-1; D unclear. V was pared by 4 bases and J by 1 base, with 11 bases between. The germline V gene has CDR1 SGHRS and CDR2 YFSETQ. CDR3 length: 14 residues. CDR3 amino acids: CASSGNAENTEAFF. CDR3 coding DNA: TGCGCCAGCAGCGGTAATGCAGAGAACACTGAAGCTTTCTTT. The full variable domain, completed using reference TRBV5-1 and TRBJ1-1, is KAGVTQTPRYLIKTRGQQVTLSCSPISGHRSVSWYQQTPGQGLQFLFEYFSETQRNKGNFPGRFSGRQFSNSRSEMNVSTLELGDSALYLCASSGNAENTEAFFGQGTRLTVV.

J is TRBJ2-7 and V is TRBV28, with 9 bases aligning to TRBD1. The CDR3 contains 16 residues. Germline assignment: CDR1 MDHEN and CDR2 SYDVKM. V lost 5 bases to trimming and J lost 2 bases; unmatched junction nucleotides: 10. The CDR3 protein is CASSASPGQGPYEQYF. The CDR3 nucleotides read TGTGCCAGCAGTGCGAGTCCGGGACAGGGCCCCTACGAGCAGTACTTC.